These 27 T cell receptor beta chains share one sample of origin, sequenced in a study of blood T cell repertoires in COVID-19. Profiling relied on immunoSEQ multiplex PCR, and the TCRdb table lists in-frame clones only, not all of them. The repertoire holds 70,000 or so clones, with around 86% as singletons. What was sequenced was peripheral blood. These receptor sequences come from a man of 80 years or more with acute or convalescent COVID-19.

V usage is TRBV5-1 and J usage is TRBJ1-1, with D tentatively TRBD1 (6 bases). The CDR3 extends over 14 amino acids. The germline V gene has CDR1 SGHRS and CDR2 YFSETQ. V was shortened by 4 bases and J by 6 bases, with 16 bases between the two germline ends. DNA for the CDR3: TGCGCCAGCAGCCCGACTACAGGGAGGGCTGAAGCTTTCTTT. As protein: CASSPTTGRAEAFF.

The chain uses TRBV5-6 and TRBJ2-3, with D perhaps TRBD2 (6 bases). There are 17 residues in the CDR3. Trimming pared 2 bases from V and 1 base from J, leaving 17 bases between. Germline values: CDR1 SGHDT, CDR2 YYEEEE. The CDR3 is CASSFDGTGLRTDTQYF. The CDR3 coding sequence is TGTGCCAGCAGCTTTGACGGTACGGGACTTCGCACAGATACGCAGTATTTT.

The V call is TRBV5-1, the J call TRBJ2-5, with 8 bases aligning to TRBD2. V lost 0 bases, J lost 5 bases, and 12 bases stayed unmatched. Germline V gene data show CDR1 as SGHRS and CDR2 as YFSETQ. This CDR3 comprises 17 residues. The CDR3, as DNA: TGCGCCAGCAGCTTGGATTCGGCGGGAGGAGTAGGGGAGACCCAGTACTTC. Amino acids: CASSLDSAGGVGETQYF.

The V call is TRBV13, the J call TRBJ1-6; a possible D gene is TRBD1 (6 bases). Trimming removed 3 bases at V and 8 bases at J, with 14 bases between. Germline V lookup: CDR1 PRHDT, CDR2 FYEKMQ (reference sequence). This CDR3 region has 15 residues. CDR3 nucleotides: TGTGCCAGCAGCTTTAACAGGGCTCGAGATTCACCCCTCCACTTT. Its translation: CASSFNRARDSPLHF. Variable domain in full (rest from reference TRBV13 and TRBJ1-6): AAGVIQSPRHLIKEKRETATLKCYPIPRHDTVYWYQQGPGQDPQFLISFYEKMQSDKGSIPDRFSAQQFSDYHSELNMSSLELGDSALYFCASSFNRARDSPLHFGNGTRLTVT.

The J gene is TRBJ2-7, the V gene TRBV4-3, with a possible D match to TRBD2 (6 bases). The CDR3 has 15 amino acids. Germline CDR1 is LGHNA and CDR2 is YSLEER. Trimming stripped 9 bases from V and 3 bases from J, with 21 bases between. In DNA form, the CDR3 reads TGCGCCAGGGGGGGTCCGGGAACCCCAAACTACGAGCAGTACTTC. As protein: CARGGPGTPNYEQYF.

The chain recombines TRBV6-5 with TRBJ1-2, with TRBD1 matching 11 bases. The CDR3 is made up of 15 amino acids. V gave up 6 bases and J gave up 3 bases; unmatched junction bases: 6. Germline V lookup: CDR1 MNHEY, CDR2 SVGAGI. CDR3 nucleotides: TGTGCCAGCAGCCCGGGACAGGGGGTCTACTATGGCTACACCTTC. Amino acids: CASSPGQGVYYGYTF.

The chain is built from TRBV5-1 and TRBJ2-1, with D perhaps matching TRBD2 (6 bases). Trimming took 0 bases from V and 1 from J, leaving 11 bases between them. The CDR3 is 16 residues long. CDR1 is SGHRS, CDR2 YFSETQ, per germline. The CDR3 DNA reads as TGCGCCAGCAGCTTGGGATTTCGGGAGTCCTACAATGAGCAGTTCTTC. Translation: CASSLGFRESYNEQFF.

The chain recombines TRBV6-1 with TRBJ2-1; 12 positions agree with TRBD2. The CDR3 has 16 residues. The trim removed 3 bases at V and 7 bases at J, leaving 7 bases unmatched. CDR1 is MNHNS, CDR2 SASEGT, per germline. The CDR3 DNA reads TGTGCCAGCAGTGACCCGACTAGCGGGAGTAGAAATGAGCAGTTCTTC. Residues: CASSDPTSGSRNEQFF.

This clone was counted a few times. V usage is TRBV5-8 and J usage is TRBJ1-5, with 9 nucleotides matching TRBD1. CDR3 size: 15 residues. V lost 4 bases to trimming and J lost 4 bases; unmatched junction nucleotides: 6. Per the germline V gene, CDR1 is SGHTS and CDR2 is YDEGEE. CDR3: CASSLGTGQNQPQHF. CDR3 nucleotides: TGTGCCAGCAGCCTCGGGACAGGGCAAAATCAGCCCCAGCATTTT.

The chain joins TRBV10-3 to TRBJ2-3, with 11 positions matching TRBD2. This CDR3 spans 18 amino acids. Germline V gene data show CDR1 as ENHRY and CDR2 as SYGVKD. V shed 2 bases, J shed 2 bases, and the junction held 9 bases outside the gene matches. The CDR3 DNA is TGTGCCATCAGTGAGAGCGTACTAGCGGGAGCCCCCACAGATACGCAGTATTTT. Translation: CAISESVLAGAPTDTQYF.

The chain couples TRBV12-3 or TRBV12-4 to TRBJ1-2; D not certain. The CDR3 totals 13 residues. The ends were cut back, 3 bases at V and 5 bases at J, with 10 bases in the middle. The CDR3 spells CASSLKGGYGYTF. The CDR3 DNA reads as TGTGCCAGCAGTTTGAAGGGAGGATATGGCTACACCTTC.

This rearrangement joins TRBV24-1 to TRBJ2-1; D remains ambiguous. Germline CDR1 reads KGHDR; CDR2 reads SFDVKD. V lost 4 bases and J 6 bases, leaving 6 bases between the germline ends. The CDR3 consists of 12 residues. CDR3 sequence (DNA): TGTGCCACCAGTGAAATTAGCAATGAGCAGTTCTTC. Translated: CATSEISNEQFF.

The chain is built from TRBV19 and TRBJ2-2, with D unclear. This CDR3 region has 14 residues. Trimming removed 3 bases from V and 4 bases from J, with 9 bases in between. CDR1 and CDR2 from the germline V gene are LNHDA and SQIVND (reference sequence). CDR3 DNA sequence: TGTGCCAGTAGTATTTCCACTCTCACCGGGGAGCTGTTTTTT. It codes for CASSISTLTGELFF.

V usage is TRBV24-1 and J usage is TRBJ2-3; the D is unclear. The CDR3 covers 15 residues. Germline loops: CDR1 KGHDR, CDR2 SFDVKD. Trimming took off 0 bases at V and 0 bases at J, with 6 bases between the two ends. The CDR3 here is CATSDLRGSTDTQYF. CDR3 in DNA: TGTGCCACCAGTGATTTGCGAGGTAGCACAGATACGCAGTATTTT.

The J gene is TRBJ2-7, the V gene TRBV11-3; tentative D call: TRBD2 (5 bases). Germline V gene sequence: CDR1 SGHNT, CDR2 YENEEA. The CDR3 is made up of 13 amino acids. V shed 2 bases and J shed 1 base, with 6 bases lying between them. DNA of the CDR3: TGTGCCAGCAGCTTAAGACTATCCTACGAGCAGTACTTC. Translating gives CASSLRLSYEQYF.

The chain is built from TRBV3-1 (or the pseudogene TRBV3-2) and TRBJ2-3; D unclear. Per germline, CDR1 LGHDT and CDR2 YNNKEL (reference sequence). Trimming took 6 bases from V and 0 from J, leaving 10 bases between them. The CDR3 runs to 14 residues. The CDR3 DNA follows: TGTGCCAGCAGGGATCAACTAAGCACAGATACGCAGTATTTT. This encodes CASRDQLSTDTQYF.

The rearrangement links TRBV5-1 to TRBJ1-1; 9 nucleotides agree with TRBD1. The CDR3 runs 15 residues. Germline V gene lookup returns CDR1 SGHRS and CDR2 YFSETQ. The V and J ends lost 4 bases and 3 bases, in that order; junction bases with no gene match: 7. CDR3 protein: CASSPGTGRDTEAFF. DNA for the CDR3: TGCGCCAGCAGCCCGGGGACAGGGAGGGACACTGAAGCTTTCTTT.

The V gene is TRBV19, the J gene TRBJ1-2; 11 bases match TRBD1. Looked up from germline, CDR1 is LNHDA and CDR2 is SQIVND (reference sequence). V gave up 4 bases and J gave up 13 bases; unmatched junction bases: 8. This CDR3 is built from 13 residues. CDR3 residues: CASSSPGTGGCTF. CDR3 coding DNA: TGTGCCAGTAGTAGCCCCGGGACAGGGGGGTGCACCTTC.

The chain joins TRBV5-6 to TRBJ2-1; D may be TRBD2 (5 bases). The CDR3 covers 15 residues. Between the trimmed V and J ends, which lost 0 bases and 8 bases, there was a span of 15 bases. Per germline, CDR1 SGHDT and CDR2 YYEEEE. In DNA, the CDR3 is TGTGCCAGCAGCTTGGATCCGAGTTCGGGATATGAGCAGTTCTTC. Amino acids: CASSLDPSSGYEQFF.

The chain joins TRBV7-8 to TRBJ1-6, with 7 bases aligning to TRBD1. The CDR3 has 20 residues. V gave up 4 bases and J gave up 0 bases; unmatched junction bases: 15. Germline V CDR1 and CDR2: SGHVS, FQNEAQ. CDR3: CASSSGTATWTSSYNSPLHF. The CDR3 DNA is TGTGCCAGCAGCTCCGGGACAGCGACGTGGACCAGCTCCTATAATTCACCCCTCCACTTT.

V is TRBV11-3 and J is TRBJ1-4; unclear D gene. The V gene's germline CDR1 is SGHNT and CDR2 YENEEA. The CDR3 is 16 amino acids. Trimming left V 5 bases short and J 4 bases short, with 17 bases between. CDR3 protein: CASSPRGTPINEKLFF. CDR3 nucleotides: TGTGCCAGCAGCCCGCGGGGAACCCCCATTAATGAAAAACTGTTTTTT.

V is TRBV27 and J is TRBJ2-5, with a tentative D call TRBD1 (5 bases). Trimming removed 0 bases at V and 4 bases at J, with 15 bases between. CDR1 is MNHEY, CDR2 SMNVEV, per germline (reference sequence). The CDR3 runs 16 residues. The CDR3 sequence: CASSLSLGDRGETQYF. The CDR3 coding sequence is TGTGCCAGCAGTTTATCTCTCGGCGACAGAGGAGAGACCCAGTACTTC.

Details on this clone: Other DNA sequences within the sample encode an identical CDR3. The J gene is TRBJ1-3, the V gene TRBV30; D call uncertain. Germline CDR1 and CDR2: GTSNPN and SVGIG (reference sequence). V dropped 0 bases and J dropped 0 bases, with 9 bases sitting between them. CDR3 length equals 15 residues. For the CDR3, the DNA is TGTGCCTGGAGTGTACTACGGGTCTCTGGAAACACCATATATTTT. Encoded protein: CAWSVLRVSGNTIYF.

The V gene is TRBV11-2, the J gene TRBJ1-4; the D gene is possibly TRBD1 (5 bases). V was pared by 1 base and J by 6 bases, with 9 bases between. Germline assignment: CDR1 SGHAT and CDR2 FQNNGV. The CDR3 spans 14 residues. The CDR3 DNA sequence: TGTGCCAGCAGCTTAGGGGGAGGGGATGAAAAACTGTTTTTT. As protein: CASSLGGGDEKLFF.

This clone was picked up a small number of times. The chain recombines TRBV24-1 with TRBJ1-2; 9 bases align to TRBD1. After removal of 4 bases from V and 8 bases from J, the junction contained 7 bases not matched to a gene. Germline values: CDR1 KGHDR, CDR2 SFDVKD. The CDR3 extends over 14 amino acids. CDR3 coding DNA: TGTGCCACCAGTGAGTCCAACAGGGGGCTGGGCTACACCTTC. Its translation: CATSESNRGLGYTF.

V is TRBV6-5 and J is TRBJ2-5, with a possible D match to TRBD1 (5 bases). This CDR3 comprises 12 residues. Germline lookup yields CDR1 MNHEY and CDR2 SVGAGI. V lost 7 bases to trimming and J lost 4 bases, with 10 bases between them. The chain's CDR3 is CASKGYGETQYF. The CDR3 DNA follows: TGTGCCAGCAAGGGGTACGGAGAGACCCAGTACTTC.

The chain recombines TRBV27 with TRBJ2-7; D not resolved. V was clipped by 3 bases and J by 0 bases, with 12 bases between them. The CDR3 consists of 15 residues. Per germline, CDR1 MNHEY and CDR2 SMNVEV (reference sequence). The CDR3 sequence: CASSFRLGHSYEQYF. CDR3 in DNA: TGTGCCAGCAGTTTTCGACTTGGTCACTCCTACGAGCAGTACTTC.